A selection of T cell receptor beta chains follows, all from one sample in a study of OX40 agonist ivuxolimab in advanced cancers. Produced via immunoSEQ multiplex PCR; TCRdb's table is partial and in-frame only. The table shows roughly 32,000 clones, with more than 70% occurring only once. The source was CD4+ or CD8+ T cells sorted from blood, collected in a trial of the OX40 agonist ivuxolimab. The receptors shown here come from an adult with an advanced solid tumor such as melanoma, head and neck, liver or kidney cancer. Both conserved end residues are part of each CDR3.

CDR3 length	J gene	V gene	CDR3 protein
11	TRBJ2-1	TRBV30	CAWMAGNEQFF
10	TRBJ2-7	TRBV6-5	CASGVREQYF
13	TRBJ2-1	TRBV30	CAWRDSLADEQFF
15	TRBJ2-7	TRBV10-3	CAISEARGGLHEQYF
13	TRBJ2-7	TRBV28	CASSQGASYEQYF
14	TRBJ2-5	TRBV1	CTSSSGLGGETQYF
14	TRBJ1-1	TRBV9	CASSVDGQNFEAFF
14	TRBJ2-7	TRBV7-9	CASSLSGGAREQYF
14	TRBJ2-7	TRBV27	CASSPGLAGHEQYF
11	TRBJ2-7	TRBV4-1	CASSRDYEQYF
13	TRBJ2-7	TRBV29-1	CSASGGITYEQYF
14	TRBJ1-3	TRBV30	CAWSVVLSGNTIYF
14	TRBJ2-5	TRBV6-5	CASSPRGRQETQYF
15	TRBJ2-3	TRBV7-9	CASSSPTEQADTQYF
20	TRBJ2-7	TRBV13	CASSLAVPGLASGLTYEQYF
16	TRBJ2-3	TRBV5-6	CASSLVRRIGTDTQYF
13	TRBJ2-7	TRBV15	CATSSFGSYEQYF
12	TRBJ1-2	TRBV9	CASNPGGGGYTF
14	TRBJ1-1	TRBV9	CASSPLLSTYEAFF
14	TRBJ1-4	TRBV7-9	CASGGGSGGEKLFF
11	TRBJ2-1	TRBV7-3	CASSLEGEQFF
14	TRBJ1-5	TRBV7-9	CASSRQGANQPQHF
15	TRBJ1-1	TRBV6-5	CASSLGSGAGTEAFF
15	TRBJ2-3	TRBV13	CASSSKVGRGDTQYF
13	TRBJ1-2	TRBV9	CASSSGAGYGYTF
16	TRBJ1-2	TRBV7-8	CASSLDRGLGFYGYTF
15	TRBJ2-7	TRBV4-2	CASSQDRGTSYEQYF
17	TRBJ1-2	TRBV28	CASNPWDRGSANYGYTF
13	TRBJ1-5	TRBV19	CASSIRASQPQHF
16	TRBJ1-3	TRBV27	CASSSSGTGYFGTIYF
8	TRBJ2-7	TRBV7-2	CAPVQQYF
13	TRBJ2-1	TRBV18	CASSPPDDNEQFF
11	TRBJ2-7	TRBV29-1	CSVGQPYEQYF
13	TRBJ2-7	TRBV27	CASRVSGVNEQYF
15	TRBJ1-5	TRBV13	CASSLGQGGNQPQHF
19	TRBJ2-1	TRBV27	CASSSLTGGAWPVYNEQFF
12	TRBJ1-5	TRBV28	CASSTLNQPQHF
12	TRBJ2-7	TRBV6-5	CASSSFSGEQYF
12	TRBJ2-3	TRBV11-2	CASSLMTDTQYF
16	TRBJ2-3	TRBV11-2	CASSLGDVSSTDTQYF
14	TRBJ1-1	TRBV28	CASSPQDLNTEAFF
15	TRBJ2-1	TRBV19	CASSIFGTSVNEQFF
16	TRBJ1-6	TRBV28	CASREGDSSYNSPLHF
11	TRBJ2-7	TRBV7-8	CASSLSHEQYF